The T cell receptor beta chain described here comes from a study of cytomegalovirus exposure and HLA in healthy donors. This clone was observed a handful of times. Donors were drawn from the 120-subject validation cohort, separate from the 666-subject first cohort. The repertoire was sequenced with immunoSEQ multiplex PCR; TCRdb's copy has only in-frame clones and lacks some. This sample carries about 160,000 clones, roughly 89% of them seen once, and the ten largest clones take 4.2%. From germline, CDR1 is SGDLS and CDR2 YYNGEE. With 0 bases clipped from V and 6 bases from J, the junction kept 8 bases outside the gene matches. The CDR3 has 16 amino acids.

V gene TRBV9 combines with J gene TRBJ1-4, with 7 nucleotides matching TRBD1. Sequencing input: PBMCs. The sequence came from a young man in good health and CMV-seropositive. CDR3 residues: CASSVVPTGRDEKLFF. In DNA form, the CDR3 reads TGTGCCAGCAGCGTAGTTCCGACAGGGCGTGATGAAAAACTGTTTTTT.